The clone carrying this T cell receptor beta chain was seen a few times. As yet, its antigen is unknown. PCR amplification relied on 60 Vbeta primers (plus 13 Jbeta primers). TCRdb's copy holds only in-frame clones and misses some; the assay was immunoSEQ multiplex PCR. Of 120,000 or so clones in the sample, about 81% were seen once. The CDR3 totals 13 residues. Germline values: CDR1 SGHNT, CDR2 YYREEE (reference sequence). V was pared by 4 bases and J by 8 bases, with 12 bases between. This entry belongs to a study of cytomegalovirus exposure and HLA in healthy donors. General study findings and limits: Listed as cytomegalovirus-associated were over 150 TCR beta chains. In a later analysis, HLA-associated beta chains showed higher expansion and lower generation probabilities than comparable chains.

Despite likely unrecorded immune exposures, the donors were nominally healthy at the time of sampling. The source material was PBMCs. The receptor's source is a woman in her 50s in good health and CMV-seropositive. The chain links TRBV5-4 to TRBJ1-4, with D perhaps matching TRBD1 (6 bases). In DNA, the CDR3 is TGTGCCAGCAGCCCCGGGACACGGGAAAAACTGTTTTTT. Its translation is CASSPGTREKLFF.